This paragraph covers one T cell receptor beta chain sequence. The antigen it recognizes is unknown. No base quality information exists; no much larger clone differs at one position. To demonstrate the VDJtools post-analysis software, the study profiled TCR beta repertoires from the peripheral blood of 10 to 15 young patients with multiple sclerosis. The multiple sclerosis patients were children and adolescents between roughly 6 and 15 years of age. The data originate from a study of post-analysis software for immune sequencing data (dated by TCRdb to between 2014 and 2017). For the study in its entirety: The recorded disease courses included relapsing-remitting, secondary progressive and progressive-relapsing multiple sclerosis, and some patients had no subtype annotation. The multiple sclerosis patient repertoires were compared with 10 to 12 previously published healthy control repertoires from donors aged roughly 6 to 25 years. A subset of samples was prepared in parallel using single-end sample barcoding, then pooled and co-amplified after Illumina adapter ligation.

Libraries were constructed by PCR. Sequenced using an Illumina HiSeq 2500. To reduce PCR and sequencing biases, unique molecular identifiers were built into the TCR beta cDNA libraries. Every 1 to 10 million input T cells yielded approximately 500,000 cDNA molecules, meaning each molecule approximated one T cell. The patient libraries were prepared and sequenced using the same protocol as the earlier healthy control dataset. Within a given batch, samples were prepared together, multiplexed and sequenced on the same HiSeq lane. In the paper's pipeline: MIGEC was used to process the raw barcoded reads, and molecular identifier groups with only a single read were discarded before consensus assembly and CDR3 extraction. VDJtools was used for post-analysis of the clonotype tables, and diversity was normalized by down-sampling every dataset to the size of the smallest sample. To correct batch-related cross-sample contamination, repertoire overlap clustering matched CDR3 amino acid sequences but not nucleotide sequences. Using fastp trimming at Q25 and MiXCR clonotype assembly, TCRdb reanalyzed the public sequencing data and kept in-frame beta chains. Merged by CDR3 protein, the rows form single entries marked with the most common genes and DNA. These V and J calls are TCRdb output, not the study's own analysis. In all, the sample holds around 700,000 distinct CDR3 sequences, and more than 50% of those were seen once. The leading ten clones occupy 10% to 12% of the sample.

Points the paper makes about the study in general: Compared with controls, multiple sclerosis patients had significantly lower normalized Chao1 diversity, a finding suggesting substantial peripheral T-cell clonal expansion. Strong co-clustering of samples prepared in the same batch was shown by direct clustering with F measure, prompting a batch-effect correction. The control group was slightly older than the multiple sclerosis patient group.

The sequence was obtained from a girl aged 2 to 10 with multiple sclerosis. The sample taken for sequencing was blood.

CDR3 sequence: CSVDTGTGDEKLFF. The DNA is TGCAGCGTTGACACCGGGACAGGGGACGAAAAACTGTTTTTT. The V gene is TRBV29-1 and the J gene is TRBJ1-4; TRBD1 agrees with 10 junctional bases. V loses 3 bases at its end and J loses 8 bases; junction bases beyond the gene matches: 6. Looking up the germline V gene yields CDR1 SQVTM and CDR2 ANQGSEA. The cysteine opens and the phenylalanine closes a CDR3 of 14 amino acids. CDR3 DNA only is kept here, 42 bases in frame from base 1. With the portions outside the CDR3 filled from the reference TRBV29-1 and TRBJ1-4 genes, the complete variable region becomes SAVISQKPSRDICQRGTSLTIQCQVDSQVTMMFWYRQQPGQSLTLIATANQGSEATYESGFVIDKFPISRPNLTFSTLTVSNMSPEDSSIYLCSVDTGTGDEKLFFGSGTQLSVL.